This T cell receptor (beta chain) is drawn from a study of T cell repertoires in cytomegalovirus infection. Background on the study: Both a matching HLA type and CMV infection were indicated by public TCR beta signatures.

From the reads, TCRdb called clonotypes with MiXCR, one entry per CDR3 protein. The data contain around 49,000 distinct CDR3 sequences, about 18% of them singletons. The study, taken as a whole, reports: Cumulated frequencies of public TCR beta families served to identify carriers of CMV plus the relevant HLA. What dominated the ex vivo response were HLA-C-restricted CMV-specific TCR beta clonotypes.

The junction had 12 bases not matched to a gene; V was cut back by 3 bases and J by 6 bases. This CDR3 is built from 16 residues. Turning to this clonotype: Its antigen is as yet unknown.

The TCR comes from a human donor in good health (CMV status not recorded). Some clones in this sample may be carry-over from other donors' samples. This chain links TRBV12-3 or TRBV12-4 with TRBJ2-7, with 9 bases that match TRBD2. The specimen comprised CD8+ T cells from cultured PBMCs, sampled from culture after CMV antigen stimulation. The CDR3, as DNA: TGTGCCAGCAGTTTCTTGAGCGGGGGGCCCCTGGTCGAGCAGTACTTC. This sequence encodes CASSFLSGGPLVEQYF.